This T cell receptor (beta chain) appears in the sequencing data of a study of blood T cell repertoires in COVID-19. Trimming took 1 base from V and 0 from J, leaving 12 bases between them. The length of the CDR3 is 16 residues. Per the germline V gene, CDR1 is SGHDN and CDR2 is FVKESK. Sequenced by immunoSEQ multiplex PCR; TCRdb stores in-frame clones only, minus some. This sample has some 320,000 clones; roughly nine tenths occur once, and the top ten carry roughly 2.6%. The V call is TRBV14, the J call TRBJ1-1; D not certain. The sequencing sample was made of PBMCs or T cells enriched from blood (not recorded which). The clonotype originates from a man in his sixties who had recovered from COVID-19. The CDR3 DNA reads as TGTGCCAGCAGCCAAGTAAGGAGGGCAATGAACACTGAAGCTTTCTTT. Translation: CASSQVRRAMNTEAFF.